This T cell receptor (beta chain) was obtained from a study of T cells in Graves' hyperthyroidism and ophthalmopathy (dated by TCRdb to the late 2010s). Describing the broader study: Peripheral blood samples were taken at the time of initial diagnosis, prior to any treatment. In addition, the study compared T-cell repertoires in thyroid tissue and in blood from about 6 Graves' hyperthyroidism patients. For training and testing, the 100 or so patients in the discovery cohort were randomly divided in a 7:3 ratio. TCR V-J signatures able to tell the groups apart were searched for in a discovery cohort of some 100 patients, of whom 43 had Graves' ophthalmopathy and 55 to 60 had stable Graves' hyperthyroidism. According to the paper, TCR Vbeta CDR3 sequencing was carried out on 135 peripheral blood samples, which came from more than 40 ophthalmopathy, fewer than 80 hyperthyroidism and roughly 17 progressor patients. Once sampling was done, hyperthyroidism patients were given methimazole at a starting dose of 30 mg daily, whereas ophthalmopathy patients were given high-dose intravenous methylprednisolone. Prospective prediction of ophthalmopathy was tested in an independent validation cohort of some 20 hyperthyroidism patients and around 16 patients who later progressed to ophthalmopathy. General findings and caveats noted by the study authors: Sample size was not statistically predetermined, and blinding of investigators to group allocation was not performed. In cross-validation, a model built on a 13 V-J signature told ophthalmopathy apart from stable hyperthyroidism with approximately 90% sensitivity and about 81% specificity, and in testing the same model reached 80%/75%. Most expanded thyroid clonotypes (frequency above 0.001) were also found in blood, which suggests that blood repertoires may mirror thyroid immune responses. During validation, the model predicted progression to ophthalmopathy a median of roughly 7.1 months ahead of onset, with approximately 70% sensitivity and 72.22% specificity.

Including the terminal cysteine and phenylalanine, the CDR3 comprises 14 residues. Just the 42-base CDR3 DNA is kept, in frame starting at base 1. Trimmed from V: 3 bases; trimmed from J: 4 bases; junction bases lacking a gene match: 5. CDR1 and CDR2 were assigned from the germline V gene as KGHDR and SFDVKD. The table lists this clonotype with a few counts. Its antigen target is currently unknown. No qualities accompany the bases; no much larger clone lies one base away. The TCR beta CDR3 regions were amplified from the RNA transcripts. The first round of RT-PCR for the TCR CDR3 was performed with the HTBI primer set and the Qiagen OneStep RT-PCR kit. Libraries were constructed in a second round of multiplex PCR, after which size selection and purification were performed. Sequencing of the libraries was done on an Illumina HiSeq2000 using paired-end 100 bp reads. In the paper's pipeline: SOAPnuke was used to process the raw data, removing reads that contained adapters or uncalled bases, had a mean Phred below 15, or lacked an exact match to the constant primer or identifier. High-quality paired reads were merged with COPE v1.2.5, and unique nucleotide sequences were defined as clonotypes. MiTCR v1.1 was used to align clonotypes to the IMGT TRBV, TRBD and TRBJ reference segments. The analysis was restricted to V-J combinations with a frequency above 0.0001, which together covered 99.2% of the repertoires. A TCS score was defined as the ratio of F50 (clonal expansion) to E x V (chaos), with BLOSUM62-based TCRdist applied between CDR3 peptides within each V-J. Welch's t-statistics and random forest reduced roughly 500 V-J features to fewer than 15, which were used in a naive Bayes classifier (R e1071). In TCRdb, the public reads were trimmed at Q25 with fastp and aligned with MiXCR, with productive beta chains retained. A single entry per CDR3 protein holds the most common genes and DNA from its merged rows. For this entry, the V and J calls and clone size follow TCRdb and not the study's own pipeline. The sample yields fewer than 550,000 distinct CDR3 sequences; more than 15% were counted once. 12% to 15% of the sample belongs to the ten largest clones.

A patient counted as having stable Graves' hyperthyroidism if no progression to ophthalmopathy occurred over 18 months of follow-up. Hyperthyroidism patients were newly diagnosed, with disease duration under 2 months, and aged 18 to 65 years. The study excluded patients with uncontrolled infections, other autoimmune diseases, pregnancy or lactation. Diagnoses were based on clinical symptoms, serum thyroxine and TRAb, thyroid ultrasound and orbital computed tomography. PBMCs were separated from roughly 10 ml of fresh peripheral blood using Ficoll-Paque density gradient centrifugation. Total RNA was extracted using Trizol reagent, and RNA quality was assessed on an Agilent 2100 Bioanalyzer.

The sequenced sample consisted of blood. This sequence uses TRBV24-1 and TRBJ2-7; 7 central nucleotides agree with TRBD2. This TCR came from a woman aged 18-29 years with Graves' hyperthyroidism. The CDR3 is CATSDTGGGYEQYF. The DNA reads TGTGCCACCAGTGATACGGGGGGTGGGTACGAGCAGTACTTC.